The clone carrying this TCR beta chain appeared a few times. Its antigen is as yet unknown. The germline V gene has CDR1 SGHTA and CDR2 FQGNSA. Trimming removed 5 bases from V and 2 bases from J; junction bases left unmatched: 7. The CDR3 runs 15 residues. This sample is part of a study of response to subunit inactivated influenza vaccine. Whole-study results and caveats: Each seasonal influenza vaccination, the authors suggested, recruits few new T cells.

TCRdb re-derived calls from the RT-PCR reads in MiXCR, one entry per CDR3 protein. This sample has about 500,000 distinct CDR3 sequences, with about 15% found just once. The V gene is TRBV7-2, the J gene TRBJ2-7; 9 nucleotides align to TRBD2. This clonotype originated in a man between 50 and 69 years old who received an inactivated influenza vaccine. The sequencing used CD4+ T cells sorted from PBMCs, collected about 23 months after vaccination. As DNA, the CDR3 is TGTGCCAGCAGCACCAGCGGGAGGCTTCCCTACGAGCAGTACTTC. Amino acid sequence: CASSTSGRLPYEQYF.